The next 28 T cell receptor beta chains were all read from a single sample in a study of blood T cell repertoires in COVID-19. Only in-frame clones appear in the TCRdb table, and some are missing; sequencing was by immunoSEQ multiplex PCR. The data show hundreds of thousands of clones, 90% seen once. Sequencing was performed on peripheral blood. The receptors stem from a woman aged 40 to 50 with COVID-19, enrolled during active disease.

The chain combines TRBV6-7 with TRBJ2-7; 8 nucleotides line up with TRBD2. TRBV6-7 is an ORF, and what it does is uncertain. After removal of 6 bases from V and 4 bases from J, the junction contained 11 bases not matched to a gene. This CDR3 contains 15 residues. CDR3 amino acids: CASSSHSGKVYEQYF. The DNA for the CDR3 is TGTGCCAGCAGCTCACATAGCGGGAAGGTGTACGAGCAGTACTTC.

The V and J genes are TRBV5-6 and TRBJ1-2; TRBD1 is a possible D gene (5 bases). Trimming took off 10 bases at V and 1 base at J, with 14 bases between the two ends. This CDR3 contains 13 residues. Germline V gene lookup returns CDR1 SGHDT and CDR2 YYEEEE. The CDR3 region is CAFGGMGNYGYTF. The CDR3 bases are TGTGCCTTCGGGGGAATGGGTAACTATGGCTACACCTTC. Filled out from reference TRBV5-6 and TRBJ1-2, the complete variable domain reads DAGVTQSPTHLIKTRGQQVTLRCSPKSGHDTVSWYQQALGQGPQFIFQYYEEEERQRGNFPDRFSGHQFPNYSSELNVNALLLGDSALYLCAFGGMGNYGYTFGSGTRLTVV.

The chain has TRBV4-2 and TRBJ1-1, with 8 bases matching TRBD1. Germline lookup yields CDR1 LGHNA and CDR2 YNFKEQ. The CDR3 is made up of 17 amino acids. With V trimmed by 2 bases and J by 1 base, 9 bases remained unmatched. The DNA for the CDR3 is TGTGCCAGCAGCCAACTAGATTTGGACAGGGCGAACACTGAAGCTTTCTTT. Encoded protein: CASSQLDLDRANTEAFF.

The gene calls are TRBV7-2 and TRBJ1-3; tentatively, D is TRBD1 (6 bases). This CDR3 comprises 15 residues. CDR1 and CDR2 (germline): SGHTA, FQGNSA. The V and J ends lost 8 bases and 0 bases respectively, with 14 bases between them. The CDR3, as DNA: TGTGCCAGCGGGCCAGGGGTGCTCTCTGGAAACACCATATATTTT. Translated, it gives CASGPGVLSGNTIYF.

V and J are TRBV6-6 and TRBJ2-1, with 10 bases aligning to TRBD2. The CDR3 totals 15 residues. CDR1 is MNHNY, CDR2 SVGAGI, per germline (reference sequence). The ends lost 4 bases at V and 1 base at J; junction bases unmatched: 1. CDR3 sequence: CASSSAGGSYNEQFF. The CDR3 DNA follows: TGTGCCAGCAGTTCAGCGGGGGGGTCCTACAATGAGCAGTTCTTC.

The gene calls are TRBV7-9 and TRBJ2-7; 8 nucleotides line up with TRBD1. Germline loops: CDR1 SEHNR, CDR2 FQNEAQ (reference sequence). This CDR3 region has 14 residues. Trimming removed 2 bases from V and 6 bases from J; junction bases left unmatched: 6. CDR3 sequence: CASSLPRGLSEQYF. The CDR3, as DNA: TGTGCCAGCAGCTTACCCAGGGGGCTTAGCGAGCAGTACTTC.

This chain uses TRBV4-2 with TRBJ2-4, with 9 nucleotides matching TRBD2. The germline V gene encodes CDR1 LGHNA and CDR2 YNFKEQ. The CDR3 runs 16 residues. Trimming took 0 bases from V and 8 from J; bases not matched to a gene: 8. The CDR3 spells CASSQDHGGGDYIQYF. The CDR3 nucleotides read TGTGCCAGCAGCCAAGACCACGGCGGGGGGGATTACATTCAGTACTTC.

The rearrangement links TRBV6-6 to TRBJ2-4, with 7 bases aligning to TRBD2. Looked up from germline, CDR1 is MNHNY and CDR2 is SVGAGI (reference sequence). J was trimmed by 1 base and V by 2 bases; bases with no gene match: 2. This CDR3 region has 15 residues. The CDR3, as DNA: TGTGCCAGCAGTTACCGACTAGCTGCCAAAAACATTCAGTACTTC. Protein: CASSYRLAAKNIQYF.

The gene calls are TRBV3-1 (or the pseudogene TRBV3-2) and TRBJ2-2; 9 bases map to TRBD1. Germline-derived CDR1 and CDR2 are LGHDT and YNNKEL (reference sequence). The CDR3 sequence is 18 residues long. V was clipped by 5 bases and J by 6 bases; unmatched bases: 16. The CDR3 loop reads CASSSPGTGMNFAGELFF. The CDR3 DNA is TGTGCCAGCAGCAGTCCCGGGACAGGGATGAACTTCGCCGGGGAGCTGTTTTTT.

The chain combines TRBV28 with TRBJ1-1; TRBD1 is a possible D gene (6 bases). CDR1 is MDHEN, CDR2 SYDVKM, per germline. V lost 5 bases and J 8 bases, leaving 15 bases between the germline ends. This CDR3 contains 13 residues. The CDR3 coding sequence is TGTGCCAGCAGTGACCGGGACAAGCTGGAAGCTTTCTTT. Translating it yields CASSDRDKLEAFF. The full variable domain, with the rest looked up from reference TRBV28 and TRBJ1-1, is DVKVTQSSRYLVKRTGEKVFLECVQDMDHENMFWYRQDPGLGLRLIYFSYDVKMKEKGDIPEGYSVSREKKERFSLILESASTNQTSMYLCASSDRDKLEAFFGQGTRLTVV.

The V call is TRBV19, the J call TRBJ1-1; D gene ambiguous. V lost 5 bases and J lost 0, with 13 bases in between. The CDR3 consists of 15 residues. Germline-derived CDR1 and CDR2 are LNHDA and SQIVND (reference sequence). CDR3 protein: CASSLADLMNTEAFF. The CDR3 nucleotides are TGTGCCAGTAGTCTGGCGGATCTCATGAACACTGAAGCTTTCTTT. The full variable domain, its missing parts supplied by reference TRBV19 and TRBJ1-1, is DGGITQSPKYLFRKEGQNVTLSCEQNLNHDAMYWYRQDPGQGLRLIYYSQIVNDFQKGDIAEGYSVSREKKESFPLTVTSAQKNPTAFYLCASSLADLMNTEAFFGQGTRLTVV.

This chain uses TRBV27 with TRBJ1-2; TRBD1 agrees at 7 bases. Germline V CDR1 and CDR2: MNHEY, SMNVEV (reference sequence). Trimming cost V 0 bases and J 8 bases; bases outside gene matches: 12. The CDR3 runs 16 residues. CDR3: CASSLSPDRALDGYTF. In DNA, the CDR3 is TGTGCCAGCAGTTTATCCCCAGACAGGGCATTGGACGGCTACACCTTC.

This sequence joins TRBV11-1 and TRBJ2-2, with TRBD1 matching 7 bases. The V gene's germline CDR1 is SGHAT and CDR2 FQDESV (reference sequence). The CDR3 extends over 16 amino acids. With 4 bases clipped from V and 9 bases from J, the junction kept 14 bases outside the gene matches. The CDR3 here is CASSSLKGAVAWELFF. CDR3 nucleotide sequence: TGTGCCAGCAGCTCGCTAAAGGGGGCAGTGGCGTGGGAGCTGTTTTTT.

The CDR3 protein is CASSEYRGRNMNTEAFF. CDR3 DNA sequence: TGTGCCAGCAGCGAATACAGGGGGCGAAACATGAACACTGAAGCTTTCTTT. The rearrangement uses TRBV5-6 and TRBJ1-1; 9 bases fit TRBD1. The J segment lost 0 bases and the V segment lost 4 bases, leaving 10 bases of the junction unmatched. Germline CDR1 SGHDT, CDR2 YYEEEE. CDR3 length equals 17 residues.

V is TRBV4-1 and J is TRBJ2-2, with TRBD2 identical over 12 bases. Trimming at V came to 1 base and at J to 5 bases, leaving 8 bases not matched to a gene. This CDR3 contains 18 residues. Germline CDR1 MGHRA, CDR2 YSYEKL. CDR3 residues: CASSQGRLAGERTGELFF. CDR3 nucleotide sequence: TGCGCCAGCAGCCAAGGTAGACTAGCGGGAGAAAGAACCGGGGAGCTGTTTTTT.

The CDR3 sequence is CAWSAAGGREKLFF. DNA for the CDR3: TGTGCCTGGAGTGCGGCAGGGGGGCGGGAAAAACTGTTTTTT. The rearrangement links TRBV30 to TRBJ1-4, with 7 nucleotides matching TRBD1. The CDR3 spans 14 residues. V was pared by 1 base and J by 8 bases, with 7 bases of the junction left unmatched. The germline V gene has CDR1 GTSNPN and CDR2 SVGIG (reference sequence).

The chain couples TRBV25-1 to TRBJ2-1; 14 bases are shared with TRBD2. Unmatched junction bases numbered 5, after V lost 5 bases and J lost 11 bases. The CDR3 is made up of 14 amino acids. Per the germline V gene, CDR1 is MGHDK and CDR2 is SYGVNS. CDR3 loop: CASSSGTSGGKQFF. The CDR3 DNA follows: TGTGCCAGCAGTTCCGGGACTAGCGGGGGTAAGCAGTTCTTC.

The CDR3 protein is CASSLRHQGQNYGYTF. CDR3 sequence (DNA): TGTGCCAGCAGCTTACGGCATCAAGGACAAAACTATGGCTACACCTTC. The chain joins TRBV7-3 to TRBJ1-2; D is possibly TRBD1 (5 bases). V lost 2 bases and J lost 2, with 15 bases in between. The CDR3 contains 16 residues. CDR1 is SGHTA and CDR2 is FQGTGA in the germline V gene.

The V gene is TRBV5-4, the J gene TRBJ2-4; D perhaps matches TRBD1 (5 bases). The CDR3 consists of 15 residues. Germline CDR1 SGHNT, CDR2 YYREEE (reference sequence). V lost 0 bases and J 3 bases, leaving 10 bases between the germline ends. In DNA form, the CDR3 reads TGTGCCAGCAGCTTGGGCAGGGATGGCAAAAACATTCAGTACTTC. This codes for CASSLGRDGKNIQYF.

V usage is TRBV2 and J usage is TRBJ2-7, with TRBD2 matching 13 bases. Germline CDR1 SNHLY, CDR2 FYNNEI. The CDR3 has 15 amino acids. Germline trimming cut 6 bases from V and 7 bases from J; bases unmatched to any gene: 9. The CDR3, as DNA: TGTGCCAGCAGCCTCGGGGGACTAGCGGGAACAGAGCAGTACTTC. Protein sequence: CASSLGGLAGTEQYF.

CDR3 sequence (DNA): TGTGCCTGGAGCTTGACCGGGACAGGGGGCCATGGCTACACCTTC. Its translation is CAWSLTGTGGHGYTF. The chain carries TRBV30 and TRBJ1-2, with 12 positions matching TRBD1. Per germline, CDR1 GTSNPN and CDR2 SVGIG (reference sequence). The CDR3 is 15 amino acids. V lost 3 bases and J lost 6; bases outside the gene matches: 8.

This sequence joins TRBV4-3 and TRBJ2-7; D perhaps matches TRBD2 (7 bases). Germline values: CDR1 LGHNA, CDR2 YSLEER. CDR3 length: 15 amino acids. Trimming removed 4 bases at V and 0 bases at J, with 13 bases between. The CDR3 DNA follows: TGCGCCAGCAGCCGCGTCCGGGGGGCCTCCTACGAGCAGTACTTC. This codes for CASSRVRGASYEQYF.

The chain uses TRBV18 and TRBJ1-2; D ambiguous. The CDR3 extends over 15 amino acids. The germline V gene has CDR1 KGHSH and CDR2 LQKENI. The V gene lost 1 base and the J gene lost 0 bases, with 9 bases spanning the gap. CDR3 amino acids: CASSPLQSANYGYTF. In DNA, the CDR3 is TGTGCCAGCTCACCACTACAGAGTGCTAACTATGGCTACACCTTC.

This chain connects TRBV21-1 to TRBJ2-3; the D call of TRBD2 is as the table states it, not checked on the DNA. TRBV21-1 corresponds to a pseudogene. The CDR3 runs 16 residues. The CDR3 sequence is CASGRLAGGITDTQYF. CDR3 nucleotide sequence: TGTGCCAGCGGAAGACTAGCGGGAGGTATCACAGATACGCAGTATTTT.

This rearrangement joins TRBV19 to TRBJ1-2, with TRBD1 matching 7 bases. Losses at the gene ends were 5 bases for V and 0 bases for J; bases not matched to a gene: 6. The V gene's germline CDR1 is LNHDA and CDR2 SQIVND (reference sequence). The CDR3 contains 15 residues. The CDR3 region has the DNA TGTGCCAGTAGTTCTAAGACAGGGACTAACTATGGCTACACCTTC. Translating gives CASSSKTGTNYGYTF.

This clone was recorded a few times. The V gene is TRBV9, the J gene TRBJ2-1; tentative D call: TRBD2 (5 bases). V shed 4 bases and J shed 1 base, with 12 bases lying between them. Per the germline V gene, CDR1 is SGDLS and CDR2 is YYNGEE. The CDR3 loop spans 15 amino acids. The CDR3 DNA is TGTGCCAGCAGCCGGACGGGAACTTCCTACAATGAGCAGTTCTTC. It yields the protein CASSRTGTSYNEQFF.

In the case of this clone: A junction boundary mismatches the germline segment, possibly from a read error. This CDR3 is CAGSLPSGANYGYTF. The CDR3 bases are TGTGCCGGCAGTTTACCCTCGGGGGCTAACTATGGCTACACCTTC. This chain uses TRBV28 with TRBJ1-2, with D possibly TRBD1 on 5 matching bases. The CDR3 totals 15 residues. Germline V gives CDR1 MDHEN, CDR2 SYDVKM.

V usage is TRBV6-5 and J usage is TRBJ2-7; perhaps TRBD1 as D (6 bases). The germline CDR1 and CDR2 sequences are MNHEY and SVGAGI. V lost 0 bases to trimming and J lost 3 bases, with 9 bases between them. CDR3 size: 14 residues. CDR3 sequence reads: CASSYSTGFYEQYF. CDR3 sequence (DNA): TGTGCCAGCAGTTACTCTACAGGGTTCTACGAGCAGTACTTC.